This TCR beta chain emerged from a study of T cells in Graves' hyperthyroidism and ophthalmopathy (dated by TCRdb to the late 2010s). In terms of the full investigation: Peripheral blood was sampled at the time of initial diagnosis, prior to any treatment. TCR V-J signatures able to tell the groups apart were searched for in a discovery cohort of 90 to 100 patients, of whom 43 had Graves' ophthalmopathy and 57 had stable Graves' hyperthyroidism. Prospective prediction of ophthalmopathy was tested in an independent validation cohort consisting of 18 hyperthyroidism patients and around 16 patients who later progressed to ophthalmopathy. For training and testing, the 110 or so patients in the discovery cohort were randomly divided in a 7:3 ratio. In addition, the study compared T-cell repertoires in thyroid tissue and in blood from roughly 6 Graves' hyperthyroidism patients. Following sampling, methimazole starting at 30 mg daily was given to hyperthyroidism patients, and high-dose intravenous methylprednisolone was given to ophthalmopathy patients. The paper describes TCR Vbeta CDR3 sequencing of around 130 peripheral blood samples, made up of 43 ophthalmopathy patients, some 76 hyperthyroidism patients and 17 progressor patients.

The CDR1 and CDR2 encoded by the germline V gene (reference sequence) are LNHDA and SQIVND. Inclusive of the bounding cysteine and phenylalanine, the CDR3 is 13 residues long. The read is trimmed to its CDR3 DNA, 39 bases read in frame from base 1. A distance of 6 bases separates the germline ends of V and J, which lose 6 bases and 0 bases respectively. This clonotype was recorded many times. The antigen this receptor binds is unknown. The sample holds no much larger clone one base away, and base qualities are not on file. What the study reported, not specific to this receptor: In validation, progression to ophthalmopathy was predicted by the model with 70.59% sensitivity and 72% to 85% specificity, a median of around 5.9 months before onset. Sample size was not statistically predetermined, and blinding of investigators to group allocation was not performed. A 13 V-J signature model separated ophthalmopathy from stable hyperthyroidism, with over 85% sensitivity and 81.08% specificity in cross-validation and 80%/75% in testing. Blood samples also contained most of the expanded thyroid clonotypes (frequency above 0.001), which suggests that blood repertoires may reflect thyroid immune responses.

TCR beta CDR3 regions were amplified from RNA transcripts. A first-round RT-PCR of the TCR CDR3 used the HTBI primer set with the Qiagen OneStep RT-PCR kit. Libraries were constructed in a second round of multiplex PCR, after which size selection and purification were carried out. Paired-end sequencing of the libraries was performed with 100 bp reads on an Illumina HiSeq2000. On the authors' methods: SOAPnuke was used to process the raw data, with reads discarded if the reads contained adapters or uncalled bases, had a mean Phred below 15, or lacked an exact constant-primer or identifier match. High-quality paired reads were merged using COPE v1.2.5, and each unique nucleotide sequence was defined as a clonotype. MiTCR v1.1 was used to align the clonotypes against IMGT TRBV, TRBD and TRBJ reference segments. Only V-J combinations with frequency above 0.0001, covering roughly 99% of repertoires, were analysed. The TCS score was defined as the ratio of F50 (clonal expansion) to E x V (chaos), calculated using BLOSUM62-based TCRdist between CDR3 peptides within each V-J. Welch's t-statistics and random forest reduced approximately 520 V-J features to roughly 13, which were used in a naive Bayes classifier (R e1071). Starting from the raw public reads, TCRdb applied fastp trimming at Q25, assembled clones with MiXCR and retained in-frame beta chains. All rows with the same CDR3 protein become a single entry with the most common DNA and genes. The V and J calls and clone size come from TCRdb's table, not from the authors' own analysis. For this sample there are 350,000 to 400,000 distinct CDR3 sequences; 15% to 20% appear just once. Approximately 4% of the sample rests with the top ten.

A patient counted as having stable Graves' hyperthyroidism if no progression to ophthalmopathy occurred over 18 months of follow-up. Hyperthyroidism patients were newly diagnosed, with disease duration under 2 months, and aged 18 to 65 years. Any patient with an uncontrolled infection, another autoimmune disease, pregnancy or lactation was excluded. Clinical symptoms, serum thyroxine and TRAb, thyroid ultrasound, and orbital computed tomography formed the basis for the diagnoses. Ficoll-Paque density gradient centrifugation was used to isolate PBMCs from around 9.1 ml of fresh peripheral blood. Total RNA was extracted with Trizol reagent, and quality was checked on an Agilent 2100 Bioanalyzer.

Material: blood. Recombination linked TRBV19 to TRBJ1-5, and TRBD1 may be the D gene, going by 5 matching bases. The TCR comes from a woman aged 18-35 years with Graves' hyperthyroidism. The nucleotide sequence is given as TGTGCCAGTAGCGGGGGTAGCAATCAGCCCCAGCATTTT. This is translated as CASSGGSNQPQHF.